One and the same sample provided the 2 T cell receptor beta chains below, sequenced in a study of blood T cell repertoires in COVID-19. Libraries were prepared by immunoSEQ multiplex PCR; TCRdb keeps only in-frame clonotypes and omits some of them. The sample carries 150,000 to 200,000 clones, around 85% recorded once. Source material: peripheral blood. The receptors come from a woman aged 70-85 years with acute or convalescent COVID-19.

This clone was counted once. V and J are TRBV27 and TRBJ2-7; the match to TRBD2 covers 14 bases. There are 18 residues in the CDR3. V lost 5 bases and J lost 2; bases outside the gene matches: 11. Germline values: CDR1 MNHEY, CDR2 SMNVEV (reference sequence). CDR3 coding DNA: TGTGCCAGCAGTCCCCGGACTAGCGGGGGGCCTGGGGCCTACGAGCAGTACTTC. Translated, it gives CASSPRTSGGPGAYEQYF.

The chain joins TRBV12-3 or TRBV12-4 to TRBJ1-5; D perhaps matches TRBD1 (5 bases). Between the trimmed V and J ends, which lost 3 bases and 5 bases, there was a span of 8 bases. The CDR3 consists of 13 residues. CDR3: CASSLTEDQPQHF. The CDR3 DNA reads as TGTGCCAGCAGTTTGACAGAAGATCAGCCCCAGCATTTT.